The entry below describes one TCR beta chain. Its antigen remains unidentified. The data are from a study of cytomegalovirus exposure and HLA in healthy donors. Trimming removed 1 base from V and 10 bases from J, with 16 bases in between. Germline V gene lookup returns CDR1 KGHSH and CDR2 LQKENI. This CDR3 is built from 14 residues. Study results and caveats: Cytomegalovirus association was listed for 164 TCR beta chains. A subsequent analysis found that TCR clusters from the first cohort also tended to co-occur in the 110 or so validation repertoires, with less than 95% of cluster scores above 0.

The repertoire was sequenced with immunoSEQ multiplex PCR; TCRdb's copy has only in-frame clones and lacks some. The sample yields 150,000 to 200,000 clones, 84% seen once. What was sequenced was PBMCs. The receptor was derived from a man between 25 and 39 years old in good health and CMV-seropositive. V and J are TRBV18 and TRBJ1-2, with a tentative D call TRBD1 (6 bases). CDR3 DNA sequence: TGTGCCAGCTCACCACGACAGGAATCGGCCCCCTACACCTTC. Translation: CASSPRQESAPYTF.